These 32 T cell receptor beta chains were all obtained from the same sample, sequenced in a study of CD8 T cells in ankylosing spondylitis. One entry per CDR3 protein results from TCRdb running MiXCR on the 5' RACE reads. The profile shows approximately 150,000 distinct CDR3 sequences, 25% to 35% of them singletons. Sequencing was done on a sample of synovial fluid, either unsorted or a sorted T cell fraction (not recorded which). Every receptor here comes from a male donor with ankylosing spondylitis.

In its sample, this clonotype is medium-sized. The CDR3 bases are TGTGCCAGCAGTGAATGGGCCGGGAGTCTTAATTCACCCCTCCACTTT. Residues: CASSEWAGSLNSPLHF. The chain recombines TRBV25-1 with TRBJ1-6; D is undetermined. The CDR3 is made up of 16 amino acids. V was trimmed by 1 base and J by 6 bases, leaving 13 bases between them. Germline lookup yields CDR1 MGHDK and CDR2 SYGVNS.

This clonotype was detected many times. The chain combines TRBV9 with TRBJ1-1; the match to TRBD1 covers 7 bases. Germline V gene sequence: CDR1 SGDLS, CDR2 YYNGEE. This CDR3 is 17 amino acids long. V gave up 4 bases and J gave up 1 base; unmatched junction bases: 13. The DNA for the CDR3 is TGTGCCAGCAGCCAGGGGGGGGTCAGGGGCCCGAACACTGAAGCTTTCTTT. Amino acids: CASSQGGVRGPNTEAFF.

The chain links TRBV7-9 to TRBJ2-5; D tentatively fits TRBD1 or TRBD2 (5 bases each). V was pared by 3 bases and J by 9 bases, with 14 bases between. The CDR3 is 13 residues long. From germline, CDR1 is SEHNR and CDR2 FQNEAQ (reference sequence). The CDR3 protein is CASSFRDRQSQYF. The CDR3 bases are TGTGCCAGCAGCTTTCGGGACCGACAGTCCCAGTACTTC.

The chain combines TRBV12-3 or TRBV12-4 with TRBJ2-3; no clear D. The CDR3 is 12 amino acids. V lost 6 bases and J lost 8, with 12 bases in between. Written as DNA, the CDR3 is TGTGCCAGCAGCCCGAGTTTGGGTACGCAGTATTTT. It translates to CASSPSLGTQYF.

The sample holds many counts of this clonotype. The chain employs TRBV5-1 and TRBJ2-3; D not resolved. The CDR3 is 15 residues long. Trimming took off 0 bases at V and 2 bases at J, with 10 bases between the two ends. CDR1 and CDR2 from the germline V gene are SGHRS and YFSETQ. The CDR3 is CASSLVGQVTDTQYF. In nucleotides, the CDR3 is TGCGCCAGCAGCTTGGTAGGCCAGGTCACAGATACGCAGTATTTT.

V gene TRBV6-5 combines with J gene TRBJ2-1, with D tentatively TRBD1 or TRBD2 (5 bases each). The germline V and J ends were trimmed by 4 bases and 3 bases, with 10 bases remaining between them. The CDR3 runs to 14 residues. CDR1 and CDR2 from the germline V gene are MNHEY and SVGAGI. The DNA for the CDR3 is TGTGCCAGCAGTTCCGGGACGGACTACAATGAGCAGTTCTTC. It is translated as CASSSGTDYNEQFF.

The table lists this clonotype with a few counts. The chain carries TRBV6-1 and TRBJ2-1; 9 bases are shared with TRBD1. Germline V gene lookup returns CDR1 MNHNS and CDR2 SASEGT. The V gene end was trimmed by 6 bases and the J gene end by 4 bases; junction bases not matched to a gene: 7. The length of the CDR3 is 15 residues. The CDR3 spells CASRSTGTGYNEQFF. CDR3 DNA sequence: TGTGCCAGCAGATCGACCGGGACAGGGTACAATGAGCAGTTCTTC.

The chain employs TRBV20-1 and TRBJ1-2; D may be TRBD1 (5 bases). CDR1 DFQATT and CDR2 SNEGSKA come from the germline V gene (reference sequence). The CDR3 totals 13 residues. Deletions cut 0 bases from V and 4 bases from J, with 9 bases between. CDR3 loop: CSARDRQGYGYTF. The CDR3, as DNA: TGCAGTGCTAGAGATCGCCAGGGCTATGGCTACACCTTC.

The chain uses TRBV6-5 and TRBJ1-6; TRBD1 is a possible D gene (5 bases). Trimming removed 2 bases from V and 0 bases from J, with 11 bases in between. Germline V gene sequence: CDR1 MNHEY, CDR2 SVGAGI. The CDR3 is 17 residues long. The CDR3 sequence is CASSYLGLGSYNSPLHF. In DNA form, the CDR3 reads TGTGCCAGCAGTTACCTGGGGCTAGGCTCCTATAATTCACCCCTCCACTTT.

This clonotype was counted a few times. The genes are TRBV12-3 or TRBV12-4 and TRBJ1-3; D is undetermined. The CDR3 length is 15 residues. The ends were cut back, 1 base at V and 1 base at J, with 8 bases in the middle. The CDR3 here is CASSLGVSSGNTIYF. CDR3 nucleotides: TGTGCCAGCAGTTTAGGGGTGTCTTCTGGAAACACCATATATTTT.

The chain combines TRBV29-1 with TRBJ2-2; TRBD1 matches 10 bases. Germline V CDR1 and CDR2: SQVTM, ANQGSEA. This CDR3 is 16 amino acids long. V was clipped by 7 bases and J by 0 bases; unmatched bases: 8. The CDR3 spells CSALGGQGSNTGELFF. In DNA, the CDR3 is TGCAGCGCCCTGGGGGGACAGGGGTCGAACACCGGGGAGCTGTTTTTT.

The chain is built from TRBV7-3 and TRBJ2-3; tentatively, D is TRBD1 or TRBD2 (5 bases each). V shed 3 bases and J shed 3 bases, with 13 bases lying between them. Germline CDR1 is SGHTA and CDR2 is FQGTGA. The CDR3 consists of 15 residues. CDR3: CASSFRPGTTDTQYF. The CDR3 bases are TGTGCCAGCAGCTTTCGTCCGGGGACGACAGATACGCAGTATTTT. The variable domain in full, completed from reference TRBV7-3 and TRBJ2-3, reads GAGVSQTPSNKVTEKGKYVELRCDPISGHTALYWYRQSLGQGPEFLIYFQGTGAADDSGLPNDRFFAVRPEGSVSTLKIQRTERGDSAVYLCASSFRPGTTDTQYFGPGTRLTVL.

The chain employs TRBV5-6 and TRBJ2-1; 12 bases fit TRBD2. This CDR3 has 17 amino acids. The germline gives CDR1 SGHDT, CDR2 YYEEEE. V was pared by 4 bases and J by 0 bases, with 5 bases of the junction left unmatched. The CDR3 region has the DNA TGTGCCAGCAGCACGGGACTAGCGGGTTTCTCCTACAATGAGCAGTTCTTC. As protein: CASSTGLAGFSYNEQFF.

This clonotype was observed many times. V and J are TRBV20-1 and TRBJ2-6; the D is unclear. V was shortened by 6 bases and J by 1 base, with 4 bases between the two germline ends. In germline, CDR1 is DFQATT, CDR2 SNEGSKA (reference sequence). The CDR3 contains 12 residues. As DNA, the CDR3 is TGCAGTGCCCATTCTGGGGCCAACGTCCTGACTTTC. Encoded protein: CSAHSGANVLTF.

This chain connects TRBV12-3 or TRBV12-4 to TRBJ2-5; either TRBD1 or TRBD2 may supply D (5 bases each). Trimming shortened V by 5 bases and J by 10 bases, and 20 bases separated the two germline ends. The CDR3 is 14 amino acids. The CDR3 sequence: CASSPPRDPGCQYF. In nucleotides, the CDR3 is TGTGCCAGCAGTCCACCACGGGACCCGGGGTGCCAGTACTTC.

Ten or more counts support this clonotype. The rearrangement links TRBV7-2 to TRBJ1-1; D possibly corresponds to TRBD1 (5 bases). CDR3 length equals 17 residues. V was clipped by 0 bases and J by 3 bases, with 17 bases between them. Germline-derived CDR1 and CDR2 are SGHTA and FQGNSA. The CDR3 DNA reads as TGTGCCAGCAGCTTAGCGTTAATTGCAGGGCGACACACTGAAGCTTTCTTT. It encodes CASSLALIAGRHTEAFF.

This clonotype was counted only a few times. The chain employs TRBV12-3 or TRBV12-4 and TRBJ2-7; 7 nucleotides align to TRBD2. The trim removed 5 bases at V and 6 bases at J, leaving 13 bases unmatched. The CDR3 runs 15 residues. CDR3 sequence reads: CASSPSRAGAGEQYF. The CDR3 bases are TGTGCCAGCAGTCCGAGTCGCGCGGGAGCGGGCGAGCAGTACTTC.

This clonotype was recorded a few times. This chain links TRBV6-1 with TRBJ1-1, with 9 bases identical to TRBD1. Germline V gene lookup returns CDR1 MNHNS and CDR2 SASEGT. The CDR3 covers 13 residues. The V segment lost 6 bases and the J segment 4 bases; nucleotides outside the gene matches: 3. As DNA, the CDR3 is TGTGCCAGCAGGAAACAGGGGGCCACTGAAGCTTTCTTT. Translation gives CASRKQGATEAFF.

This clonotype was counted ten times or more. The chain couples TRBV7-9 to TRBJ1-4; tentatively, D is TRBD1 (5 bases). Per germline, CDR1 SEHNR and CDR2 FQNEAQ (reference sequence). This CDR3 comprises 15 residues. Trimming shortened V by 1 base and J by 6 bases, and 12 bases separated the two germline ends. Written as DNA, the CDR3 is TGTGCCAGCAGCTTAGGTGCCGCCAGGGATGAAAAACTGTTTTTT. It is translated as CASSLGAARDEKLFF. Complete variable domain (other parts from reference TRBV7-9 and TRBJ1-4): DTGVSQNPRHKITKRGQNVTFRCDPISEHNRLYWYRQTLGQGPEFLTYFQNEAQLEKSRLLSDRFSAERPKGSFSTLEIQRTEQGDSAMYLCASSLGAARDEKLFFGSGTQLSVL.

This clonotype turned up a few times. V gene TRBV7-2 combines with J gene TRBJ2-5; 9 bases match TRBD1. The CDR3 covers 16 residues. CDR1 is SGHTA, CDR2 FQGNSA, per germline. V was clipped by 2 bases and J by 2 bases; unmatched bases: 6. This chain's CDR3 is CASSLPTGGRQETQYF. The CDR3 DNA reads TGTGCCAGCAGCTTACCGACAGGGGGACGGCAAGAGACCCAGTACTTC.

This clonotype was counted ten times or more. The rearrangement uses TRBV15 and TRBJ2-1; D assignment may be TRBD1 or TRBD2 (5 bases each). The CDR3 loop spans 14 amino acids. Germline-derived CDR1 and CDR2 are LNHNV and YYDKDF (reference sequence). Between the trimmed V and J ends, which lost 3 bases and 8 bases, there was a span of 14 bases. The CDR3 loop is CATSRGDKNDEQFF. The CDR3 DNA reads TGTGCCACCAGCAGGGGGGATAAGAACGATGAGCAGTTCTTC. The whole variable domain, filled in from reference TRBV15 and TRBJ2-1, reads DAMVIQNPRYQVTQFGKPVTLSCSQTLNHNVMYWYQQKSSQAPKLLFHYYDKDFNNEADTPDNFQSRRPNTSFCFLDIRSPGLGDTAMYLCATSRGDKNDEQFFGPGTRLTVL.

The CDR3 DNA is TGCAGTGCTAGAGATCTGAATCGTAGGGCAGCTCAAGAGACCCAGTACTTC. It encodes CSARDLNRRAAQETQYF. This chain joins TRBV20-1 and TRBJ2-5; D is unclear. The V end lost 0 bases, the J end lost 2 bases, and 19 bases lay between the germline ends. The CDR3 runs 17 residues. The germline V gene encodes CDR1 DFQATT and CDR2 SNEGSKA (reference sequence).

This clonotype is termed medium-sized. This chain uses TRBV10-3 with TRBJ1-2; 7 bases are shared with TRBD1. J gave up 5 bases and V 2 bases, and 5 bases lay outside the gene matches. There are 14 residues in the CDR3. Germline V lookup: CDR1 ENHRY, CDR2 SYGVKD. CDR3 sequence reads: CAISERGTAYGYTF. CDR3 nucleotides: TGTGCCATCAGTGAGCGGGGGACAGCGTATGGCTACACCTTC.

This chain joins TRBV6-2 or TRBV6-3 and TRBJ2-3, with D perhaps matching TRBD1 (6 bases). V was shortened by 4 bases and J by 6 bases, with 17 bases between the two germline ends. The V gene's germline CDR1 is MNHEY and CDR2 SVGEGT. This CDR3 spans 15 amino acids. For the CDR3, the DNA is TGTGCCAGCAGTTTACATGGCGGACAGCTGGATACGCAGTATTTT. Protein sequence: CASSLHGGQLDTQYF.

J is TRBJ2-1 and V is TRBV3-1; possibly TRBD1 for D (6 bases). This CDR3 is 16 amino acids long. V lost 8 bases and J lost 3, with 20 bases in between. Germline CDR1 LGHDT, CDR2 YNNKEL (reference sequence). CDR3 coding DNA: TGTGCCAGCCAAAACTACAGGGAAGGAAACTACAATGAGCAGTTCTTC. Translated, it gives CASQNYREGNYNEQFF.

This clonotype has a handful of counts. J is TRBJ1-1 and V is TRBV7-3, with D perhaps matching TRBD1 (6 bases). The ends were cut back, 3 bases at V and 5 bases at J, with 10 bases in the middle. The CDR3 loop spans 13 amino acids. Germline V gives CDR1 SGHTA, CDR2 FQGTGA. This CDR3 reads CASSLGAATEAFF. The CDR3 DNA follows: TGTGCCAGCAGCTTGGGGGCGGCAACTGAAGCTTTCTTT.

V usage is TRBV7-2 and J usage is TRBJ1-3, with D hard to call. With 5 bases removed from V and 0 bases from J, the gap between germline ends came to 11 bases. The germline V gene encodes CDR1 SGHTA and CDR2 FQGNSA. The CDR3 is made up of 15 amino acids. Here the CDR3 reads CASSPGSGSGNTIYF. The CDR3 region has the DNA TGTGCCAGCAGCCCGGGGAGTGGCTCTGGAAACACCATATATTTT.

The rearrangement links TRBV28 to TRBJ2-1, with 8 positions matching TRBD2. J was trimmed by 6 bases and V by 6 bases; bases with no gene match: 13. This CDR3 has 16 amino acids. Germline lookup yields CDR1 MDHEN and CDR2 SYDVKM. CDR3 sequence reads: CASSPRPGLAFNEQFF. The DNA for the CDR3 is TGTGCCAGCAGCCCCCGGCCCGGACTAGCTTTCAATGAGCAGTTCTTC. The full variable domain, its missing parts supplied by reference TRBV28 and TRBJ2-1, is DVKVTQSSRYLVKRTGEKVFLECVQDMDHENMFWYRQDPGLGLRLIYFSYDVKMKEKGDIPEGYSVSREKKERFSLILESASTNQTSMYLCASSPRPGLAFNEQFFGPGTRLTVL.

This clonotype was detected only a few times. The genes are TRBV30 and TRBJ1-6; no clear D. Deletions cut 4 bases from V and 17 bases from J, with 15 bases between. There are 11 residues in the CDR3. CDR1 GTSNPN and CDR2 SVGIG come from the germline V gene (reference sequence). The CDR3 sequence: CAWKLTEEVHF. The CDR3 DNA reads as TGTGCCTGGAAGCTCACAGAGGAAGTCCACTTT.

In its sample, this clonotype was seen a few times. This chain links TRBV5-1 with TRBJ2-7, with 7 bases identical to TRBD2. Germline-derived CDR1 and CDR2 are SGHRS and YFSETQ. The CDR3 contains 15 residues. V lost 3 bases and J lost 1; bases outside the gene matches: 7. This chain's CDR3 is CASSYGGKRSYEQYF. The CDR3 DNA follows: TGCGCCAGCAGCTACGGGGGGAAGAGGTCCTACGAGCAGTACTTC. Using reference TRBV5-1 and TRBJ2-7 for the parts outside the CDR3, the full variable domain is KAGVTQTPRYLIKTRGQQVTLSCSPISGHRSVSWYQQTPGQGLQFLFEYFSETQRNKGNFPGRFSGRQFSNSRSEMNVSTLELGDSALYLCASSYGGKRSYEQYFGPGTRLTVT.

The chain links TRBV29-1 to TRBJ2-7; 8 bases are shared with TRBD2. The CDR3 contains 17 residues. CDR1 is SQVTM and CDR2 is ANQGSEA in the germline V gene. Trimming cost V 4 bases and J 7 bases; bases outside gene matches: 21. Written as DNA, the CDR3 is TGCAGCGTTGGATTGGGGGGGCTAGCGGGTAGGACGGGTGAGCAGTACTTC. Protein product: CSVGLGGLAGRTGEQYF.

This clonotype was counted only a few times. The V and J genes are TRBV5-1 and TRBJ2-5; TRBD2 is a possible D gene (6 bases). CDR1 is SGHRS and CDR2 is YFSETQ in the germline V gene. Trimming removed 2 bases at V and 2 bases at J, with 10 bases between. The CDR3 covers 14 residues. CDR3 amino acids: CASSLSGVQETQYF. CDR3 in DNA: TGCGCCAGCAGCTTATCGGGGGTTCAAGAGACCCAGTACTTC.